Listed below are T cell receptor beta chains from one sample, sequenced in a study of blood T cell repertoires in COVID-19. The data were produced by immunoSEQ multiplex PCR, yet TCRdb's version contains in-frame clones alone and is incomplete. In the table there are 10,000 to 15,000 clones, roughly 80% of which are singletons. Specimen: peripheral blood. The receptors originated from a human donor in a cohort sampled during active COVID-19. Both conserved end residues are part of each CDR3. D genes are given only for firm matches. Only part of the rows carry a size: once, few, many, or a class if the clone is expanded.

D gene	V gene	clone size	J gene	CDR3 DNA	CDR3 protein
TRBD1	TRBV18	-	TRBJ1-1	TGTGCCAGCTCACCCGTAGGGACAGTATCGGCTGAAGCTTTCTTT	CASSPVGTVSAEAFF
-	TRBV28	-	TRBJ1-2	TGTGCCACCCTCGCGGGGCGAGGAAAGAACTATGGCTACACCTTC	CATLAGRGKNYGYTF
TRBD1	TRBV5-6	-	TRBJ2-7	TGTGCCAGCAGCTCGGGACAGGCCCAAAGGAGGGAGCAGTACTTC	CASSSGQAQRREQYF
-	TRBV5-5	-	TRBJ1-5	TGTGCCAGCAGCGGCGGGGGGGCCAACAATCAGCCCCAGCATTTT	CASSGGGANNQPQHF
TRBD2	TRBV6-6	-	TRBJ2-5	TGTGCCAGCAGTGGGAGCGGGGGCGACGAGACCCAGTACTTC	CASSGSGGDETQYF
-	TRBV7-9	few	TRBJ1-2	TGTGCCAGCAGCGTTTCAGGGTGGGGGGACTATGGCTACACCTTC	CASSVSGWGDYGYTF
-	TRBV25-1	few	TRBJ1-1	TGTGCCAGCGGGCCTCAGGGGCTAACTGAAGCTTTCTTT	CASGPQGLTEAFF
-	TRBV7-2	-	TRBJ1-5	TGTGCCAGCAGCGCCCGGACAGACTGGTATCAGCCCCAGCATTTT	CASSARTDWYQPQHF
TRBD1	TRBV4-3	-	TRBJ1-2	TGCGCCAGCAGGTCAACAGGGGGCGCAGCCTATGGCTACACCTTC	CASRSTGGAAYGYTF
TRBD1	TRBV5-6	-	TRBJ2-7	TGTGCCAGCAGCGCGGGACAGGGGGTTGGCTACGAGCAGTACTTC	CASSAGQGVGYEQYF
TRBD1	TRBV11-2	-	TRBJ1-1	TGTGCCAGCAGCCCCCGGACAGGGGGGAACACTGAAGCTTTCTTT	CASSPRTGGNTEAFF
-	TRBV3-1/TRBV3-2	-	TRBJ2-7	TGTGCCAGCAGCCAACCAGGGGTTGTATCCGAGCAGTACTTC	CASSQPGVVSEQYF
TRBD1	TRBV19	-	TRBJ1-5	TGTGCCAGTAGTATTGTTACAGGGGGAAGTCAGCCCCAGCATTTT	CASSIVTGGSQPQHF
-	TRBV20-1	-	TRBJ2-3	TGCAGTGCTAGTAGGACAGGCACAGATACGCAGTATTTT	CSASRTGTDTQYF
TRBD2	TRBV5-1	-	TRBJ2-1	TGCGCCAGCAGTCCTCTGCGGGGGGGTGACAATGAGCAGTTCTTC	CASSPLRGGDNEQFF
-	TRBV12-3/TRBV12-4	-	TRBJ2-7	TGTGCCAGCAGTTTGCGGGCATTCTACGAGCAGTACTTC	CASSLRAFYEQYF
-	TRBV2	medium-sized	TRBJ2-7	TGTGCCAGCAGTCATCTCGGGACACTAGACGACGAGCAGTACTTC	CASSHLGTLDDEQYF
TRBD2	TRBV9	-	TRBJ2-1	TGTGCCAGCAGCCCAGCCCCGACTAGCAACAATGAGCAGTTCTTC	CASSPAPTSNNEQFF
-	TRBV12-3/TRBV12-4	-	TRBJ1-3	TGTGCCAGCAGACAGGCCTCTGGAAACACCATATATTTT	CASRQASGNTIYF
TRBD1	TRBV5-4	-	TRBJ1-4	TGTGCCAGCAGCCGGACAGGGGGCAATGAAAAACTGTTTTTT	CASSRTGGNEKLFF
-	TRBV6-5	-	TRBJ2-1	TGTGCCAGCAGGGACAGAATCGACAATGAGCAGTTCTTC	CASRDRIDNEQFF
-	TRBV30	-	TRBJ2-7	TGTGCCTGGAGTTATAAGGGGTGGCACGAGCAGTACTTC	CAWSYKGWHEQYF